A selection of T cell receptor beta chains follows, all from one sample in a study of monozygotic twins with inflammatory bowel disease. With the 5' RACE reads reprocessed, TCRdb shows one record per CDR3 protein and no DNA. The sample has 150,000 to 200,000 distinct CDR3 sequences; the top ten hold approximately 2.5%. Sequencing used blood. Source of these receptors: a human donor with ulcerative colitis or Crohn's disease, or a healthy co-twin of an affected twin (not recorded which). The CDR3 runs from the conserved cysteine through the conserved F or W.

j_call v_call cdr3_aa
TRBJ2-3 TRBV20-1 CSARTLGSTDTQYF
TRBJ2-7 TRBV28 CASSSQKRQYF
TRBJ1-2 TRBV5-1 CASSADRGALTTYGYTF
TRBJ2-5 TRBV18 CASSPLDSSRTQYF
TRBJ2-3 TRBV27 CASLLRTGFTDTQYF
TRBJ1-5 TRBV28 CASSSPPTRGPNQPQHF
TRBJ2-7 TRBV14 CASSQDFESFREQYF
TRBJ2-7 TRBV7-3 CASSSFGEPFGYEQYF
TRBJ2-2 TRBV9 CASSVGGENTGELFF
TRBJ2-7 TRBV7-2 CASSSKASGSKYEQYF
TRBJ2-3 TRBV19 CASSIPGSTQYF
TRBJ1-4 TRBV4-1 CASSQDLPANEKLFF
TRBJ1-6 TRBV4-2 CASSQYRAFNSPLHF
TRBJ1-5 TRBV18 CASSPRTGGDQPQHF
TRBJ1-6 TRBV4-2 CASSQAGTAAIDFNSPLHF
TRBJ2-7 TRBV11-2 CASSLLRDSRTYEQYF
TRBJ1-6 TRBV28 CASSSNSPLHF
TRBJ2-7 TRBV20-1 CSADSDGGYEQYF
TRBJ2-1 TRBV6-4 CASSAVTSGGYNEQFF
TRBJ2-1 TRBV12-3/TRBV12-4 CASNRDRGWNEQFF
TRBJ2-1 TRBV5-1 CASRRDRDAYNEQFF
TRBJ2-1 TRBV14 CASSQARGNEQFF
TRBJ2-7 TRBV12-3/TRBV12-4 CASRTSGRAYKQYF
TRBJ2-1 TRBV25-1 CASAQTRNEQFF
TRBJ2-3 TRBV3-1 CASSHWTVSTSSGRTLLTDTQYF
TRBJ1-2 TRBV5-1 CASSFFPGQGYGYTF
TRBJ2-1 TRBV5-1 CASSLLTSGSYNEQFF
TRBJ1-1 TRBV25-1 CASNLGNTEAFF